Shown below are 6 T cell receptor beta chains from a single sample sequenced in a study of Graves' ophthalmopathy and Graves' hyperthyroidism. TCR beta CDR3 amplification used RNA transcripts. Amplification began with first-round RT-PCR using HTBI primers, then second-round multiplex PCR was performed. MiXCR, run by TCRdb on the multiplex PCR reads, gives a single entry per CDR3 protein. The sample lists approximately 540,000 distinct CDR3 sequences, 35% to 40% occurring once. Input material: peripheral blood or thyroid tissue (not recorded which). The receptors derive from an adult man with Graves' hyperthyroidism.

The chain recombines TRBV6-1 with TRBJ2-7, with a possible D match to TRBD2 (6 bases). Germline CDR1 and CDR2: MNHNS and SASEGT. With 8 bases removed from V and 4 bases from J, the gap between germline ends came to 21 bases. This CDR3 has 15 amino acids. The CDR3 DNA reads as TGTGCCAGCCACGAAACCCGCGGGATTCCTTACGAGCAGTACTTC. Protein: CASHETRGIPYEQYF.

V and J are TRBV5-1 and TRBJ1-1, with D uncertain. CDR1 and CDR2 from the germline V gene are SGHRS and YFSETQ. V was shortened by 0 bases and J by 6 bases, with 9 bases between the two germline ends. CDR3 length equals 13 residues. CDR3 protein: CASSLDGVAEAFF. The CDR3 region has the DNA TGCGCCAGCAGCTTGGACGGGGTCGCTGAAGCTTTCTTT.

Comments on this clonotype: This may arise from a read error, as a much more abundant clone is one base away. No conserved phenylalanine or tryptophan is present at the end of the CDR3, so a read error is the likely explanation. The rearrangement joins TRBV29-1 to TRBJ1-2, with 9 bases that match TRBD1. Trimming at V came to 7 bases and at J to 3 bases, leaving 6 bases not matched to a gene. This CDR3 comprises 13 residues. Per the germline V gene, CDR1 is SQVTM and CDR2 is ANQGSEA. CDR3 region: CSGWDREDYGYTY. The DNA of the CDR3 is TGCAGCGGCTGGGACAGGGAAGACTATGGCTACACCTAC.

The chain joins TRBV18 to TRBJ2-7; D call uncertain. Germline V gene lookup returns CDR1 KGHSH and CDR2 LQKENI. V lost 2 bases and J lost 1, with 9 bases in between. The CDR3 consists of 14 residues. CDR3 residues: CASSPAVSSYEQYF. The CDR3 DNA reads as TGTGCCAGCTCACCAGCGGTTAGTTCCTACGAGCAGTACTTC.

The chain links TRBV6-5 to TRBJ1-1; no definite D call. Trimming removed 3 bases at V and 8 bases at J, with 10 bases between. Germline V gene data show CDR1 as MNHEY and CDR2 as SVGAGI. The CDR3 loop spans 12 amino acids. CDR3 bases: TGTGCCAGCAGTTATCCGGAGGTAGAAGCTTTCTTT. This codes for CASSYPEVEAFF.

With respect to this clonotype: One base away lies a much larger clone, so this may be a sequencing read error. The chain carries TRBV5-8 and TRBJ1-3, with TRBD1 matching over 8 bases. The CDR3 is 14 amino acids. Germline CDR1 reads SGHTS; CDR2 reads YDEGEE. This CDR3 reads CASSSGTGADTMYF. In nucleotides, the CDR3 is TGTGCCAGCAGCTCCGGGACAGGTGCGGACACCATGTATTTT.